This note documents a single T cell receptor beta chain sequence. The sample belongs to a study of blood T cell repertoires in COVID-19. Study details: The United States, Italy and Spain were the sources of the acute and convalescent COVID-19 samples. PBMCs, B-cell-depleted T cells, or T cells provided the cDNA or gDNA that made up the material.

Under the authors' procedure: Amplification of reference gene primers provided the estimated nucleated cell counts. Clones were sequenced by immunoSEQ multiplex PCR, and TCRdb holds only the in-frame ones, with some missing. D and trimming were read from the DNA, whereas the V and J calls and clone size are those reported in that table. The sample has more than 60,000 clones, roughly 84% seen once. The receptor was isolated from a man over 45 with acute or convalescent COVID-19. Sequencing was done on a sample of peripheral blood.

The CDR3 region has the DNA TGTGCCAGCAGTTACCTTAGCGGGCGATCCTACGAGCAGTACTTC. It yields the protein CASSYLSGRSYEQYF. The chain carries TRBV6-2 or TRBV6-3 and TRBJ2-7; 7 bases are shared with TRBD2. The V and J ends lost 2 bases and 1 base, in that order; junction bases with no gene match: 5. This CDR3 has 15 residues. CDR1 and CDR2 from the germline V gene are MNHEY and SVGEGT.